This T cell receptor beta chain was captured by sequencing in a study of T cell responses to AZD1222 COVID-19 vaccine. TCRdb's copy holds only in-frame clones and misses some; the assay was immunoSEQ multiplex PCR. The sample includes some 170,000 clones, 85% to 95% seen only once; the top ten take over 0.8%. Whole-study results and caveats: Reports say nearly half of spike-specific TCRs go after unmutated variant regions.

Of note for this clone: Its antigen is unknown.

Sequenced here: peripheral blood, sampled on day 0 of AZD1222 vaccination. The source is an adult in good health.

In DNA, the CDR3 is TGTGCCAGCAGTTTTAACAATGAAAAACTGTTTTTT. Amino acids: CASSFNNEKLFF. The rearrangement uses TRBV12-3 or TRBV12-4 and TRBJ1-4; no clear D. V lost 3 bases and J lost 5, with 4 bases in between. The CDR3 totals 12 residues.